This TCR beta chain derives from a study of shared clonotypes between healthy human individuals. The assay was immunoSEQ multiplex PCR, and TCRdb's table has in-frame clones only and misses some. The sample records roughly 450,000 clones, roughly 78% being singletons. CDR1 and CDR2 (germline): SGHNT, YYREEE (reference sequence). The CDR3 spans 13 residues. With 2 bases removed from V and 2 bases from J, the gap between germline ends came to 7 bases. The clonotype originates from a woman aged 40-49 years in good health. Some clones in this sample may be carry-over from other donors' samples. V usage is TRBV5-4 and J usage is TRBJ2-5; D gene uncertain. Sequencing used PBMCs. CDR3 in amino acids: CASSFPGQETQYF. The CDR3 nucleotides read TGTGCCAGCAGCTTCCCCGGACAAGAGACCCAGTACTTC.